This T cell receptor beta chain was obtained from a study of blood T cell repertoires in COVID-19. On the study more broadly: Samples representing acute and convalescent COVID-19 were sourced from the United States, Italy and Spain.

Original handling: Counts of nucleated cells, estimated from reference gene primer amplification, were obtained. Sequencing was performed with immunoSEQ multiplex PCR; in TCRdb, only in-frame clones are kept and a portion is missing. Clone size and V and J calls were adopted from that table, with D and trimming inferred from the DNA. This sample yields roughly 240,000 clones, of which 86% are seen a single time; about 5.4% belongs to the top ten. The V segment lost 4 bases and the J segment 9 bases; nucleotides outside the gene matches: 11. The CDR3 runs 14 residues. Germline values: CDR1 MNHEY, CDR2 SVGAGI. Seattle enrolled patients during active infection and tracked them longitudinally.

The clonotype was recovered from a woman of 80 years or more with COVID-19, enrolled during active disease. The V call is TRBV6-5, the J call TRBJ1-1, with 7 bases matching TRBD1. Sequences were obtained from peripheral blood. The CDR3 coding sequence is TGTGCCAGCAGTTTTCTACAGGGGAATGACCAAGCTTTCTTT. It translates to CASSFLQGNDQAFF.